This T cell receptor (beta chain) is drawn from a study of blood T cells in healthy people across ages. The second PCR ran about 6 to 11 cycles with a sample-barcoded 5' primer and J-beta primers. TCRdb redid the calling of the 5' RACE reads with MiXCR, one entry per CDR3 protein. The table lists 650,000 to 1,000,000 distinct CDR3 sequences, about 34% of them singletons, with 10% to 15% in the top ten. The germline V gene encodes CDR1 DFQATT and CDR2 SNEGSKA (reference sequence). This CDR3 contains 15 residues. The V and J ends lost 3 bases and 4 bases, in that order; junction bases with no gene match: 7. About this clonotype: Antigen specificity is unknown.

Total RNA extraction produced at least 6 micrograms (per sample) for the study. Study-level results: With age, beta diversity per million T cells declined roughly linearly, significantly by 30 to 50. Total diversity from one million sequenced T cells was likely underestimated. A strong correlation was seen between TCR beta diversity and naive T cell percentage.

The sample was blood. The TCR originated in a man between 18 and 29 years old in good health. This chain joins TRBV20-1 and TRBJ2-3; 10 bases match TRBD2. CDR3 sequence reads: CSASALAGVSDTQYF. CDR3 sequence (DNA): TGCAGTGCTAGTGCTCTAGCGGGGGTGTCAGATACGCAGTATTTT.